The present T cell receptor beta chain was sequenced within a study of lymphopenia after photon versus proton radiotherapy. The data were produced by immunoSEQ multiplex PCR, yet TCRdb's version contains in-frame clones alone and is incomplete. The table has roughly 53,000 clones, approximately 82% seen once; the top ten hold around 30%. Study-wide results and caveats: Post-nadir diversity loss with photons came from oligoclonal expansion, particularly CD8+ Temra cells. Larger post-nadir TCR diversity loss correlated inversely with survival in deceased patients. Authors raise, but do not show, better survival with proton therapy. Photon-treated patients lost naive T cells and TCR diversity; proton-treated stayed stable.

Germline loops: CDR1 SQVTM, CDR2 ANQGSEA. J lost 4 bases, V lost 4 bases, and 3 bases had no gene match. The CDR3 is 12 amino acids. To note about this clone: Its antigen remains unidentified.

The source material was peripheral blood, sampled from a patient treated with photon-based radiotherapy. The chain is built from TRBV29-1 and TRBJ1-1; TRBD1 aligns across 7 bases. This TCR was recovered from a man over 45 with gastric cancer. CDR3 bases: TGCAGCGTTGCGGCAGGGGGCACTGAAGCTTTCTTT. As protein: CSVAAGGTEAFF.